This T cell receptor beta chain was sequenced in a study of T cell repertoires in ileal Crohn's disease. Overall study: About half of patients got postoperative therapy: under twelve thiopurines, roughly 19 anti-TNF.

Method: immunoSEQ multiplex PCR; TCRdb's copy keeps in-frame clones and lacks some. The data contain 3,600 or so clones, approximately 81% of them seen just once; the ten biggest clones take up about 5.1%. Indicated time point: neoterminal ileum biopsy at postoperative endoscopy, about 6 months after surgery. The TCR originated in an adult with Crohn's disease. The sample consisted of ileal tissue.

DNA for the CDR3: TGCGCCAGCAGCCAAGAGCGCCTAGGAGTTACTGAAGCTTTCTTT. Its protein is CASSQERLGVTEAFF. The chain recombines TRBV4-3 with TRBJ1-1; D ambiguous. Germline assignment: CDR1 LGHNA and CDR2 YSLEER. This CDR3 region has 15 residues. V lost 0 bases, J lost 5 bases, and 13 bases lay in between.